This T cell receptor beta chain was observed in a study of blood T cell repertoires in COVID-19. About the research overall: From T cells, B-cell-depleted T cells, or PBMCs came the material, which was cDNA or gDNA.

This CDR3 has 14 amino acids. V lost 5 bases and J lost 5; bases outside the gene matches: 1. CDR1 is SGHTA and CDR2 is FQGNSA in the germline V gene. In the source study's methods: Estimated nucleated cell counts came from reference gene primer amplification. Sequencing used immunoSEQ multiplex PCR; TCRdb keeps in-frame clones, though not all of them. V, J and clone size were drawn from that table, and D and trimming were deduced from the DNA. The table lists about 220,000 clones, about four fifths of them singletons, with 8.2% in the top ten. The sequencing input was peripheral blood. This receptor was identified in a woman in her forties or fifties with acute or convalescent COVID-19. The V and J genes are TRBV7-2 and TRBJ2-5, with TRBD2 identical over 14 bases. For the CDR3, the DNA is TGTGCCAGCAGCAGGACTAGCGGGAGGGAGACCCAGTACTTC. This encodes CASSRTSGRETQYF.